This entry describes one TCR beta chain. Germline V gene lookup returns CDR1 GTSNPN and CDR2 SVGIG (reference sequence). V gave up 5 bases and J gave up 1 base, with 20 bases separating them. This CDR3 spans 16 amino acids. Method: immunoSEQ multiplex PCR; TCRdb's copy keeps in-frame clones and lacks some. Here the sample spans about 69,000 clones, around 87% being singletons. The source of the sample is a study of blood T cell repertoires in COVID-19. Across the whole study: From T cells, B-cell-depleted T cells, or PBMCs came the material, which was cDNA or gDNA.

J is TRBJ1-2 and V is TRBV30; D is unresolved. What was sequenced was peripheral blood. The TCR comes from a man aged 40-49 years with COVID-19, enrolled during active disease. In DNA, the CDR3 is TGTGCCTGGTTTCATAGCCACCTTAATATTAACTATGGCTACACCTTC. Its translation is CAWFHSHLNINYGYTF. Supplemented by reference TRBV30 and TRBJ1-2, the full variable domain reads SQTIHQWPATLVQPVGSPLSLECTVEGTSNPNLYWYRQAAGRGLQLLFYSVGIGQISSEVPQNLSASRPQDRQFILSSKKLLLSDSGFYLCAWFHSHLNINYGYTFGSGTRLTVV.